These 5 T cell receptor beta chains were sequenced from one sample in a study of T cells after yellow fever vaccination. One entry per CDR3 protein results from TCRdb running MiXCR on the 5' RACE reads. The data show about 320,000 distinct CDR3 sequences, approximately 4% seen once. The sequences come from PBMCs, collected 15 days after the yellow fever booster vaccination. These receptors were obtained from a man younger than 35 who received the YFV17D yellow fever vaccine.

The chain recombines TRBV6-2 or TRBV6-3 with TRBJ1-5; tentative D call: TRBD1 (5 bases). Germline loops: CDR1 MNHEY, CDR2 SVGEGT. The V gene lost 3 bases and the J gene lost 14 bases, with 14 bases spanning the gap. The CDR3 covers 12 residues. CDR3 DNA: TGTGCCAGCAGTTATCGGGAAGGGGTGAAGCATTTT. It encodes CASSYREGVKHF.

The chain recombines TRBV7-2 with TRBJ1-2; no clear D gene. Trimming took 3 bases from V and 7 from J, leaving 6 bases between them. CDR1 SGHTA and CDR2 FQGNSA come from the germline V gene. The CDR3 is made up of 11 amino acids. The CDR3 nucleotides read TGTGCCAGCAGCTTTGGGTTTGGCTACACCTTC. Translated: CASSFGFGYTF.

The sample holds many counts of this clonotype. This sequence joins TRBV6-6 and TRBJ2-5; 10 nucleotides match TRBD1. CDR1 is MNHNY and CDR2 is SVGAGI in the germline V gene (reference sequence). J gave up 5 bases and V 8 bases, and 8 bases lay outside the gene matches. The CDR3 is 14 amino acids. The CDR3, as DNA: TGTGCCAGCCTAGAGACAGGGGGCGCGGAGACCCAGTACTTC. This translates into CASLETGGAETQYF.

The chain couples TRBV3-1 to TRBJ2-3; TRBD2 aligns across 13 bases. The CDR3 runs 15 residues. Germline-derived CDR1 and CDR2 are LGHDT and YNNKEL (reference sequence). V dropped 4 bases and J dropped 10; count of bases not matched to a gene: 8. The CDR3 loop is CASSRTSGGSYPQYF. The CDR3 DNA reads TGTGCCAGCAGCCGGACTAGCGGGGGATCATATCCGCAGTATTTT.

The rearrangement links TRBV7-2 to TRBJ1-2; D gene ambiguous. V lost 6 bases, J lost 1 base, and 12 bases lay in between. The CDR3 is 14 amino acids. CDR1 is SGHTA, CDR2 FQGNSA, per germline. For the CDR3, the DNA is TGTGCCAGCAGTTCAGACGGGAATAACTATGGCTACACCTTC. It codes for CASSSDGNNYGYTF.